The source of this TCR beta chain is a study of cytomegalovirus exposure and HLA in healthy donors. Study-wide results and limits: Presence/absence results assume similar sequencing depth per donor, which may not hold. In vitro assays verified that three CMV-associated chains recognized CMV antigens specifically. Productive rates of about 90% or about 30% were seen for most TCR beta V segments in an earlier analysis.

A note on this clone: The antigen remains undetermined.

PCR primers comprised 60 Vbeta and 13 Jbeta primers. Sequenced by immunoSEQ multiplex PCR; TCRdb stores in-frame clones only, minus some. The sample has 75,000 to 95,000 clones; 84% are singletons. This CDR3 is built from 17 residues. The V gene lost 0 bases and the J gene lost 1 base, with 14 bases spanning the gap. Germline loops: CDR1 SGHDT, CDR2 YYEEEE. The sample comprised PBMCs. The clonotype originates from a woman younger than 30 in good health and CMV-seropositive. The J gene is TRBJ1-5, the V gene TRBV5-6; D gene uncertain. In nucleotides, the CDR3 is TGTGCCAGCAGCTTGGGTCTGGCTCACCCAAGCAATCAGCCCCAGCATTTT. Protein: CASSLGLAHPSNQPQHF.